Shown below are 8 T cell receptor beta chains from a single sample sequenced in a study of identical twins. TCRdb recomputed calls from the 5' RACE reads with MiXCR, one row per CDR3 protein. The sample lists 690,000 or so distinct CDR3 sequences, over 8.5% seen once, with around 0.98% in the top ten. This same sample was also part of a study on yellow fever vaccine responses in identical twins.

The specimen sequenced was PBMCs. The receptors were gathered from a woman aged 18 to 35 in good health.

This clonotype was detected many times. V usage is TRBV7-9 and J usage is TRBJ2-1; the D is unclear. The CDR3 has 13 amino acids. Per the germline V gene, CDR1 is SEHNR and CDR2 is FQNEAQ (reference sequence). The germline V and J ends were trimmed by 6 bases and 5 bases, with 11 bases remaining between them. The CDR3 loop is CASSSGLHNEQFF. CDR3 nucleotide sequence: TGTGCCAGCAGTTCCGGGCTTCACAATGAGCAGTTCTTC.

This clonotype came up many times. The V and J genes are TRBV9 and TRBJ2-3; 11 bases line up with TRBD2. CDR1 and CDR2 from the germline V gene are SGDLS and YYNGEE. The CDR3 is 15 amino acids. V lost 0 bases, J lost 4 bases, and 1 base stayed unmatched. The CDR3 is CASSVVAGGADTQYF. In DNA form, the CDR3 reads TGTGCCAGCAGCGTAGTAGCGGGGGGGGCAGATACGCAGTATTTT.

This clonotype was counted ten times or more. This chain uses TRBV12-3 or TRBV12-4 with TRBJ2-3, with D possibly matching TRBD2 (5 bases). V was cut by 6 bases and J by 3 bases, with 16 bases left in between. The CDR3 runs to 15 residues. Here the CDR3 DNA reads TGTGCCAGCAGCCGACCGGGGAGTTATACAGATACGCAGTATTTT. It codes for CASSRPGSYTDTQYF.

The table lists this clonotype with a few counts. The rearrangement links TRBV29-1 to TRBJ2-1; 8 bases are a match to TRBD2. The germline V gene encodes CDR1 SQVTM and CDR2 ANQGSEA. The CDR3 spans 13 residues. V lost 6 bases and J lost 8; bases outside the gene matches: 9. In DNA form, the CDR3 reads TGCAGCGTCAAGGTAGCGGGAAGTGATGAGCAGTTCTTC. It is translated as CSVKVAGSDEQFF.

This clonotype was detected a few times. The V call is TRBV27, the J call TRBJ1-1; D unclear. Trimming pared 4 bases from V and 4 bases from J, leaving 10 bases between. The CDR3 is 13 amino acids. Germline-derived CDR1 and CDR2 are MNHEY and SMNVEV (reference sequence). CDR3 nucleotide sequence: TGTGCCAGCAGTTGGGCCGAGGCCACTGAAGCTTTCTTT. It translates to CASSWAEATEAFF.

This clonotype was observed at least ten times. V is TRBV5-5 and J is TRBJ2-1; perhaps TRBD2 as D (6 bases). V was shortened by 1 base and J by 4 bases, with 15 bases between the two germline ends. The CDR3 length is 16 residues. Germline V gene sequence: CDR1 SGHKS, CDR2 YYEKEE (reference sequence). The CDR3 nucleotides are TGTGCCAGCAGCTTGCTCGCGGGGAATCCGTACAATGAGCAGTTCTTC. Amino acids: CASSLLAGNPYNEQFF.

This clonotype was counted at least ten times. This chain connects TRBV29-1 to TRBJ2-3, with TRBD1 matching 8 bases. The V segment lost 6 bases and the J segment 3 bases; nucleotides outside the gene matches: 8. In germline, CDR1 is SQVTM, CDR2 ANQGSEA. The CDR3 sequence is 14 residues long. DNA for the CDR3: TGCAGCGTATCCGCAGGGGGCGCGACAGATACGCAGTATTTT. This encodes CSVSAGGATDTQYF.

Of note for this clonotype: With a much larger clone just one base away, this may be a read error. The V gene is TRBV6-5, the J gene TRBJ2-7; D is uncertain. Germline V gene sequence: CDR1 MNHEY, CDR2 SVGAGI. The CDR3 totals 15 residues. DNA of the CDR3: TGTGCCAGCAGTTACACCTCTATAGCTTCGGACGAGCAGCACTTC. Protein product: CASSYTSIASDEQHF.